This T cell receptor beta chain was sequenced in a study of neurological immune-mediated disorders. Study-wide points: The most TCR clonal expansion was seen in HTLV-1-associated myelopathy, whereas the least was seen in multiple sclerosis, below the level in healthy controls. Expanded clones shared no identical CDR3 amino acid sequences across subjects, which suggested private TCR-beta repertoires in all groups.

Time point: longitudinal time-point 1 (baseline). With respect to this clonotype: Its antigen is unidentified.

V lost 4 bases and J 3 bases, leaving 6 bases between the germline ends. The V gene's germline CDR1 is SNHLY and CDR2 FYNNEI. The CDR3 extends over 12 amino acids. The authors made cDNA by 5'RACE with 10-nucleotide random UMIs. TCRdb re-called the 5' RACE reads with MiXCR, one entry per CDR3 protein. The sample lists 67,000 or so distinct CDR3 sequences; roughly an eighth were seen once. The sequencing sample was made of PBMCs. V and J are TRBV2 and TRBJ1-1; D gene unclear. The source is a female donor with HTLV-1-associated myelopathy (HAM/TSP). CDR3 coding DNA: TGTGCCAGCAGTGGGGAAGACACTGAAGCTTTCTTT. Protein sequence: CASSGEDTEAFF. The variable domain in full, with the rest retrieved from reference TRBV2 and TRBJ1-1, is EPEVTQTPSHQVTQMGQEVILRCVPISNHLYFYWYRQILGQKVEFLVSFYNNEISEKSEIFDDQFSVERPDGSNFTLKIRSTKLEDSAMYFCASSGEDTEAFFGQGTRLTVV.